This T cell receptor (beta chain) was captured in a study of blood T cell repertoires in COVID-19. Study summary: Specimens from acute and convalescent COVID-19 originated in the United States, Italy and Spain.

This CDR3 contains 13 residues. Germline assignment: CDR1 ENHRY and CDR2 SYGVKD. Losses at the gene ends were 6 bases for V and 1 base for J; bases not matched to a gene: 2. The method was immunoSEQ multiplex PCR; TCRdb's version includes in-frame clones alone and lacks a portion of them. The sample carries 150,000 to 200,000 clones, about 80% recorded once. Sequencing was carried out using PBMCs or T cells enriched from blood (not recorded which). The V call is TRBV10-3, the J call TRBJ1-1, with TRBD1 identical over 7 bases. The source is a man over 45 who had recovered from COVID-19. Written as DNA, the CDR3 is TGTGCCATCAGAAGGGGGCAGAACACTGAAGCTTTCTTT. It encodes CAIRRGQNTEAFF.